The clone carrying this TCR beta chain was observed a single time. Its antigen remains unknown. V lost 6 bases and J 3 bases, leaving 14 bases between the germline ends. This CDR3 contains 14 residues. Per the germline V gene, CDR1 is MDHEN and CDR2 is SYDVKM. Profiling relied on immunoSEQ multiplex PCR, and the TCRdb table lists in-frame clones only, not all of them. The data contain under 300,000 clones, 50% to 80% of them seen just once; the ten biggest clones take up roughly 11%. The data belong to a study of shared clonotypes between healthy human individuals. Overall study context: Three plates were used per donor for CD4 naive, three for CD4 memory, two for CD8 naive and one for CD8 memory. Study observations and caveats: Represented genetic and exposure-history diversity was restricted by having few donors.

Sequenced sample: memory CD4+ T cells sorted from blood. Subset of the sample: CD45RA-negative fraction. This receptor was obtained from a young man in good health. This rearrangement joins TRBV28 to TRBJ1-1; D is ambiguous. The CDR3 region has the DNA TGTGCCAGCAGCTTCGACACGTTGCACACTGAAGCTTTCTTT. It specifies CASSFDTLHTEAFF.